The 9 T cell receptor beta chains presented below share a single source sample, sequenced in a study of CD8 T cells in ankylosing spondylitis. TCRdb recomputed calls from the 5' RACE reads with MiXCR, one row per CDR3 protein. The repertoire has roughly 180,000 distinct CDR3 sequences, roughly 13% of them found once; the top ten carry 16%. Input material: blood, either unsorted or a sorted T cell fraction (not recorded which). The receptor set was obtained from a male donor with ankylosing spondylitis or in good health (not recorded which).

This clonotype was seen many times. The gene calls are TRBV29-1 and TRBJ1-3, with a weak D call TRBD1 (5 bases). Germline CDR1 is SQVTM and CDR2 is ANQGSEA. The CDR3 has 14 amino acids. V was trimmed by 1 base and J by 0 bases, leaving 7 bases between them. In nucleotides, the CDR3 is TGCAGCGTTGAAGGAGGGGACTCTGGAAACACCATATATTTT. Translated, it gives CSVEGGDSGNTIYF. Full variable domain (outside the CDR3, taken from reference TRBV29-1 and TRBJ1-3): SAVISQKPSRDICQRGTSLTIQCQVDSQVTMMFWYRQQPGQSLTLIATANQGSEATYESGFVIDKFPISRPNLTFSTLTVSNMSPEDSSIYLCSVEGGDSGNTIYFGEGSWLTVV.

V is TRBV12-3 or TRBV12-4 and J is TRBJ2-1; a possible D gene is TRBD2 (6 bases). V dropped 4 bases and J dropped 13 bases, with 11 bases sitting between them. This CDR3 region has 11 residues. CDR3 in DNA: TGTGCCAGCAGTTCCGGGACTCCACAGTTCTTC. Protein: CASSSGTPQFF.

V and J are TRBV2 and TRBJ2-7, with D perhaps being TRBD1 or TRBD2 (5 bases each). The germline V and J ends were trimmed by 8 bases and 2 bases, with 13 bases remaining between them. The CDR3 totals 13 residues. Germline-derived CDR1 and CDR2 are SNHLY and FYNNEI. In nucleotides, the CDR3 is TGTGCCAGCGGTGGGGACGCCACCTACGAGCAGTACTTC. As protein: CASGGDATYEQYF.

J is TRBJ2-3 and V is TRBV10-3; 11 bases align to TRBD1. Germline V gene sequence: CDR1 ENHRY, CDR2 SYGVKD. This CDR3 region has 15 residues. The trim removed 10 bases at V and 5 bases at J, leaving 11 bases unmatched. The CDR3 spells CATYTGTGGIDTQYF. The CDR3 nucleotides are TGTGCCACGTATACCGGGACAGGGGGTATAGATACGCAGTATTTT.

This clonotype was counted a few times. The rearrangement uses TRBV11-1 and TRBJ2-2; a possible D gene is TRBD2 (5 bases). This CDR3 is 20 amino acids long. V lost 4 bases and J lost 5, with 29 bases in between. Germline loops: CDR1 SGHAT, CDR2 FQDESV (reference sequence). CDR3 protein: CASSSTLTQGPERWTGELFF. CDR3 sequence (DNA): TGTGCCAGCAGCTCCACCTTGACGCAAGGTCCCGAGCGGTGGACCGGGGAGCTGTTTTTT.

There are a few counts of this clonotype. The J gene is TRBJ1-2, the V gene TRBV29-1, with 9 bases aligning to TRBD1. The CDR3 totals 12 residues. Germline V CDR1 and CDR2: SQVTM, ANQGSEA. Trimming removed 6 bases from V and 7 bases from J; junction bases left unmatched: 6. The DNA for the CDR3 is TGCAGCGTGCAACAGGGGGCGCGTGGCTACACCTTC. Translated, it gives CSVQQGARGYTF.

This chain connects TRBV20-1 to TRBJ2-7; the match to TRBD2 covers 7 bases. V was clipped by 0 bases and J by 2 bases; unmatched bases: 7. The CDR3 loop spans 15 amino acids. Germline CDR1 reads DFQATT; CDR2 reads SNEGSKA (reference sequence). The CDR3 coding sequence is TGCAGTGCTAGAGATATCGGCGGGAGCACCTACGAGCAGTACTTC. Encoded protein: CSARDIGGSTYEQYF.

In this sample, this clonotype turned up a few times. The V call is TRBV10-3, the J call TRBJ2-7; D might be TRBD1 or TRBD2, each matching 5 bases. Germline V CDR1 and CDR2: ENHRY, SYGVKD. The CDR3 consists of 13 residues. The V and J ends lost 8 bases and 3 bases respectively, with 14 bases between them. In nucleotides, the CDR3 is TGTGCCATCTCCGTTGACAGCGGCTACGAGCAGTACTTC. Translation: CAISVDSGYEQYF.

This clonotype was seen a handful of times. The gene calls are TRBV6-5 and TRBJ2-7; 10 bases align to TRBD2. The CDR3 covers 17 residues. CDR1 and CDR2 (germline): MNHEY, SVGAGI. V lost 0 bases to trimming and J lost 0 bases; unmatched junction nucleotides: 5. The CDR3 nucleotides are TGTGCCAGCAGTTACTCAAAGCGGGAGGGGATCTCCTACGAGCAGTACTTC. Translated: CASSYSKREGISYEQYF.